Sequencing of this TCR beta chain was carried out in a study of response to subunit inactivated influenza vaccine. Notes on the study in general: With each seasonal influenza vaccination, the authors suggested, few new T cells are recruited.

A note on this clonotype: Its specificity is not known.

Each CDR3 protein gets one entry after TCRdb re-called the RT-PCR reads with MiXCR. The data show approximately 480,000 distinct CDR3 sequences, roughly 11% seen once. This CDR3 contains 14 residues. V was clipped by 2 bases and J by 5 bases, with 13 bases between them. CDR1 and CDR2 from the germline V gene are SGHTA and FQGNSA. This specimen was PBMCs from blood, taken about 40 days after vaccination. V is TRBV7-2 and J is TRBJ2-7; TRBD1 might be the D (6 bases). This sequence originates from a man aged 45-65 years who received an inactivated influenza vaccine. CDR3 DNA sequence: TGTGCCAGCAGCTTAACCGGGACATCACACGAGCAGTACTTC. Amino acids: CASSLTGTSHEQYF.